The 2 T cell receptor beta chains below were found in one sample sequenced in a study of T cells in Graves' hyperthyroidism and ophthalmopathy. RNA transcripts provided the source from which TCR beta CDR3 regions were amplified. TCR CDR3 regions were first amplified by RT-PCR with HTBI primers. A single record per CDR3 protein comes from TCRdb applying MiXCR to the multiplex PCR reads. The sample carries around 300,000 distinct CDR3 sequences, 12% to 15% recorded once. The source material was blood. The receptors stem from a woman aged 40 to 50 with Graves' hyperthyroidism.

The table lists this clonotype with many counts. The V and J genes are TRBV2 and TRBJ1-4, with a tentative D call TRBD1 (5 bases). Trimming stripped 6 bases from V and 8 bases from J, with 7 bases between. Germline V gene sequence: CDR1 SNHLY, CDR2 FYNNEI. CDR3 length equals 11 residues. CDR3 loop: CASRGQEKLFF. The CDR3 DNA is TGTGCCAGCAGAGGACAAGAAAAACTGTTTTTT.

In its sample, this clonotype was seen many times. The gene calls are TRBV3-1 and TRBJ1-2, with a possible D match to TRBD1 (6 bases). Germline V gene sequence: CDR1 LGHDT, CDR2 YNNKEL (reference sequence). CDR3 size: 12 residues. Between the trimmed V and J ends, which lost 10 bases and 0 bases, there was a span of 9 bases. The CDR3 reads CATRTANYGYTF. CDR3 bases: TGTGCCACTCGGACAGCTAACTATGGCTACACCTTC.